Listed below are T cell receptor beta chains from one sample, sequenced in a study of blood T cell repertoires in COVID-19. Only in-frame clones appear in the TCRdb table, and some are missing; sequencing was by immunoSEQ multiplex PCR. The table shows 130,000 or so clones, with around 90% occurring only once. Sequenced material: peripheral blood. Source of these receptors: a human donor in a cohort sampled during active COVID-19. Both conserved end residues are part of each CDR3. The D gene is left open where the match is weak. Clone size is not always given. Where it is, it says once, few, many or a class for expanded clones.

clone size | J gene | V gene | D gene | CDR3 protein | CDR3 DNA
- | TRBJ2-3 | TRBV15 | TRBD2 | CATSRDWSGIDGSDTQYF | TGTGCCACCAGCAGAGATTGGAGCGGGATAGATGGCTCAGATACGCAGTATTTT
- | TRBJ1-2 | TRBV6-5 | - | CASRGGDGNYGYTF | TGTGCCAGCAGGGGGGGGGACGGGAACTATGGCTACACCTTC
- | TRBJ2-2 | TRBV13 | TRBD2 | CASSPAGGNTGELFF | TGTGCCAGCAGCCCAGCGGGAGGGAACACCGGGGAGCTGTTTTTT
- | TRBJ2-1 | TRBV11-2 | - | CASSLRLLYNEQFF | TGTGCCAGCAGCTTACGCCTACTGTACAATGAGCAGTTCTTC
- | TRBJ2-1 | TRBV19 | - | CASSIGGGNEQFF | TGTGCCAGTAGTATAGGAGGGGGCAATGAGCAGTTCTTC
- | TRBJ2-5 | TRBV2 | - | CASSDRGAGWETQYF | TGTGCCAGCAGTGACCGGGGAGCGGGCTGGGAGACCCAGTACTTC
- | TRBJ2-1 | TRBV24-1 | TRBD1 | CATSGPGQGVYNEQFF | TGTGCCACCAGTGGCCCGGGGCAGGGGGTATACAATGAGCAGTTCTTC
- | TRBJ2-7 | TRBV6-6 | - | CASSSATKGISYEQYF | TGTGCCAGCAGTTCCGCGACCAAGGGGATTTCCTACGAGCAGTACTTC
- | TRBJ2-5 | TRBV6-5 | TRBD1 | CASRGQFVETQYF | TGTGCCAGCAGGGGACAGTTTGTCGAGACCCAGTACTTC
- | TRBJ2-5 | TRBV27 | - | CASSLGQGGVTQYF | TGTGCCAGCAGTTTAGGACAGGGAGGGGTGACCCAGTACTTC
- | TRBJ2-7 | TRBV7-9 | - | CASSDGTYEQYF | TGTGCCAGCAGCGACGGGACCTACGAGCAGTACTTC
few | TRBJ1-1 | TRBV7-6 | TRBD1 | CASSPTRDRATEAFF | TGTGCCAGCAGCCCCACCCGGGACAGGGCAACTGAAGCTTTCTTT
- | TRBJ1-5 | TRBV15 | - | CATSPMGAWNQPQHF | TGTGCCACCAGCCCGATGGGGGCATGGAATCAGCCCCAGCATTTT
once | TRBJ2-2 | TRBV9 | - | CASSVGTKNTGELFF | TGTGCCAGCAGCGTAGGGACTAAGAACACCGGGGAGCTGTTTTTT
once | TRBJ2-3 | TRBV6-1 | - | CASSVLGGAFTDTQYF | TGTGCCAGCAGTGTTTTGGGGGGGGCGTTCACAGATACGCAGTATTTT
- | TRBJ2-2 | TRBV5-1 | - | CASSLVGTPDSGELFF | TGCGCCAGCAGCTTGGTTGGGACTCCCGACAGCGGGGAGCTGTTTTTT
- | TRBJ1-2 | TRBV27 | - | CASSLSGRYGYTF | TGTGCCAGCAGTTTGTCAGGGAGGTATGGCTACACCTTC
- | TRBJ2-5 | TRBV6-5 | - | CASRVTGQETQYF | TGTGCCAGCAGGGTGACAGGCCAAGAGACCCAGTACTTC
- | TRBJ2-5 | TRBV4-2 | TRBD1 | CASSRNTGGETQYF | TGTGCCAGCAGCCGAAACACAGGGGGCGAGACCCAGTACTTC
- | TRBJ2-5 | TRBV6-5 | - | CASSYVGQEETQYF | TGTGCCAGCAGTTACGTCGGACAAGAAGAGACCCAGTACTTC
- | TRBJ2-3 | TRBV7-2 | TRBD2 | CASSSEGLAGGDTQYF | TGTGCCAGCAGCTCTGAGGGACTAGCGGGAGGGGATACGCAGTATTTT
- | TRBJ2-7 | TRBV6-5 | - | CASGRQEYEQYF | TGTGCCAGCGGGCGACAGGAATACGAGCAGTACTTC
- | TRBJ1-6 | TRBV28 | TRBD1 | CASSLGDRGRFNSPLHF | TGTGCCAGCAGCCTAGGGGACAGGGGGCGTTTTAATTCACCCCTCCACTTT
- | TRBJ2-7 | TRBV5-5 | - | CASSRSTGYEQYF | TGTGCCAGCAGCCGATCGACAGGCTACGAGCAGTACTTC
- | TRBJ1-2 | TRBV30 | - | CAWSRTRGYGYTF | TGTGCCTGGTCTCGGACCAGGGGCTATGGCTACACCTTC
- | TRBJ2-7 | TRBV21-1 | - | CASRMRQGGEQYF | TGTGCCAGCAGGATGAGACAGGGGGGGGAGCAGTACTTC
few | TRBJ1-5 | TRBV2 | - | CASSEQGLTNQPQHF | TGTGCCAGCAGTGAACAGGGGTTGACCAATCAGCCCCAGCATTTT
- | TRBJ1-5 | TRBV2 | - | CASSYWTPKDQPQHF | TGTGCCAGCAGTTACTGGACACCTAAGGATCAGCCCCAGCATTTT
- | TRBJ1-3 | TRBV5-1 | TRBD1 | CASSLGTAGNTIYF | TGCGCCAGCAGCCTCGGGACAGCTGGAAACACCATATATTTT
- | TRBJ2-7 | TRBV28 | - | CASSSRDKPSYEQYF | TGTGCCAGCAGTTCCCGGGACAAGCCCTCCTACGAGCAGTACTTC
- | TRBJ2-1 | TRBV5-6 | TRBD2 | CASSLLGRLAGAAGEQFF | TGTGCCAGCAGCCTCCTTGGGAGGCTAGCGGGGGCCGCTGGGGAGCAGTTCTTC
- | TRBJ2-4 | TRBV28 | TRBD1 | CASSGHDRVVENIQYF | TGTGCCAGCAGTGGCCACGACAGGGTCGTCGAAAACATTCAGTACTTC
- | TRBJ2-7 | TRBV6-2/TRBV6-3 | - | CASSYWRNPYEQYF | TGTGCCAGCAGTTACTGGAGGAACCCCTACGAGCAGTACTTC
- | TRBJ2-1 | TRBV11-2 | TRBD2 | CASSRGLAVYNEQFF | TGTGCCAGCAGCCGGGGACTAGCGGTCTACAATGAGCAGTTCTTC
- | TRBJ2-7 | TRBV5-4 | TRBD2 | CASSSGLAGGSSYEQYF | TGTGCCAGCAGCTCCGGACTAGCGGGGGGATCCTCCTACGAGCAGTACTTC
- | TRBJ2-1 | TRBV7-7 | TRBD2 | CASSLVTSGSRWENNEQFF | TGTGCTAGCAGCTTAGTCACTAGCGGGAGCCGATGGGAGAACAATGAGCAGTTCTTC
- | TRBJ1-1 | TRBV12-3/TRBV12-4 | - | CASSFAGNTEAFF | TGTGCCAGCAGTTTTGCGGGGAACACTGAAGCTTTCTTT
- | TRBJ2-7 | TRBV11-2 | TRBD1 | CASSTGQGNYEQYF | TGTGCCAGCAGCACGGGACAGGGGAACTACGAGCAGTACTTC
- | TRBJ2-1 | TRBV18 | TRBD1 | CASSPRTGYHEQFF | TGTGCCAGCTCACCTCGGACAGGGTATCATGAGCAGTTCTTC
- | TRBJ1-5 | TRBV30 | - | CAWSAIAGNQPQHF | TGTGCCTGGAGTGCAATCGCCGGTAATCAGCCCCAGCATTTT